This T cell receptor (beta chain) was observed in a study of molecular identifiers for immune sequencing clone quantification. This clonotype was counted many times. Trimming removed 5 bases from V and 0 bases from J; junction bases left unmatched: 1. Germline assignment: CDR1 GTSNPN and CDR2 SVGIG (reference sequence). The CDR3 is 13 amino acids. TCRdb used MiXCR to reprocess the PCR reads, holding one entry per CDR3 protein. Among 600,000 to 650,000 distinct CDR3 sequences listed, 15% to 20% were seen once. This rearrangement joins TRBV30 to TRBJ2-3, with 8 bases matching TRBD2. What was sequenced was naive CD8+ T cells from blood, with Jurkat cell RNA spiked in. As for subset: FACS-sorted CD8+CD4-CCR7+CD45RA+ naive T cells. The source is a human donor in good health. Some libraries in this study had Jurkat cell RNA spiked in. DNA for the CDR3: TGTGCCTGGGAGCGGGGGAGCACAGATACGCAGTATTTT. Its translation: CAWERGSTDTQYF.